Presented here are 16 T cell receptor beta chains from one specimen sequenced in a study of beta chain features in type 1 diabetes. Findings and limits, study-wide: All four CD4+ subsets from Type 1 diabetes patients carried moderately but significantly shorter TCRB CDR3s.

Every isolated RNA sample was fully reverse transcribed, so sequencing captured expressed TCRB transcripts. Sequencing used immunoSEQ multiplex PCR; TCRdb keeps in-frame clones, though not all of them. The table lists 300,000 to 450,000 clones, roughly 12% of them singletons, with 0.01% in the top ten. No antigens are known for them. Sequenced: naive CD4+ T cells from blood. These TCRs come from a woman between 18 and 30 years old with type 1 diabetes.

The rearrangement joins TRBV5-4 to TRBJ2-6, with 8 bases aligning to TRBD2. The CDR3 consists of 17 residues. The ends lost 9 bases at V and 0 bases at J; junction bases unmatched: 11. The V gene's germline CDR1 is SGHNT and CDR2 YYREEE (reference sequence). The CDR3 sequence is CATSGAGTSSGANVLTF. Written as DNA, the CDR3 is TGTGCCACCTCGGGGGCAGGGACTAGCTCTGGGGCCAACGTCCTGACTTTC.

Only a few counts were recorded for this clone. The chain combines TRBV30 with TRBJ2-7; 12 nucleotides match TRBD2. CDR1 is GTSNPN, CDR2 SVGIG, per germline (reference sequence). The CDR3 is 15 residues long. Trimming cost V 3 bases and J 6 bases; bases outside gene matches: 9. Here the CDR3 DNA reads TGTGCCTGGAGGGCTAGCGGGAGGGCCAAACTCGAGCAGTACTTC. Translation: CAWRASGRAKLEQYF.

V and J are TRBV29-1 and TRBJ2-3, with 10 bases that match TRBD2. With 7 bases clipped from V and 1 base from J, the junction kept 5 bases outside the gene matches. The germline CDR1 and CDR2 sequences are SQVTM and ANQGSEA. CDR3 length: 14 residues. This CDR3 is CSARAGGGTDTQYF. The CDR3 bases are TGCAGCGCCCGAGCGGGGGGGGGCACAGATACGCAGTATTTT.

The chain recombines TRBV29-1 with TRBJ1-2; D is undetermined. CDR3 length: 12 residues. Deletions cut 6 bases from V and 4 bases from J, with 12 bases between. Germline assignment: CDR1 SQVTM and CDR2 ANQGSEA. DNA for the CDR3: TGCAGCGTCGCCGAAGTCGGCTATGGCTACACCTTC. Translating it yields CSVAEVGYGYTF.

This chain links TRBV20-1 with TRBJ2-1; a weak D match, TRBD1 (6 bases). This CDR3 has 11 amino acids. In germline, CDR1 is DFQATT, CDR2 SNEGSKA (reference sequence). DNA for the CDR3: TGCAGGGGGGACAACAACAATGAGCAGTTCTTC. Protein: CRGDNNNEQFF.

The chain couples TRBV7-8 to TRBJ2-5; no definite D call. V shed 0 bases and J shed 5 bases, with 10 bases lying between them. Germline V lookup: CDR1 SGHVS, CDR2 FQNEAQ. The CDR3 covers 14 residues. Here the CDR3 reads CASSLARNGETQYF. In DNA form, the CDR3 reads TGTGCCAGCAGCTTAGCTCGGAACGGGGAGACCCAGTACTTC.

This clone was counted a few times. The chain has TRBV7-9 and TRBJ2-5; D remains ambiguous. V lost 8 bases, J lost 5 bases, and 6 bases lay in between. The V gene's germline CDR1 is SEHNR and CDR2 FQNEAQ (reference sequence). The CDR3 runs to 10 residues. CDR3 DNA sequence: TGTGCCAGCGCGGCGGAGACCCAGTACTTC. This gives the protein CASAAETQYF.

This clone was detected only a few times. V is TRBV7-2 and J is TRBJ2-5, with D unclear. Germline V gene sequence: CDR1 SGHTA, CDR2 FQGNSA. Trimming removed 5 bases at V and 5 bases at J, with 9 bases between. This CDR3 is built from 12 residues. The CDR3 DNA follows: TGTGCCAGCAGCCCGATGCGGGAGACCCAGTACTTC. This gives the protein CASSPMRETQYF.

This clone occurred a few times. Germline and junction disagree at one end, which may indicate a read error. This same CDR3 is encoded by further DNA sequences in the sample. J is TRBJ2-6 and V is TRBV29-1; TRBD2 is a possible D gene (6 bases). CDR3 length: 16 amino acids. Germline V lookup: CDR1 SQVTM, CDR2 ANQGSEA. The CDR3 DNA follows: TGCAGCGTTGACACAGGAGGGTACTCTGGGGCCAACGTCTTGACTTTC. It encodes CSVDTGGYSGANVLTF.

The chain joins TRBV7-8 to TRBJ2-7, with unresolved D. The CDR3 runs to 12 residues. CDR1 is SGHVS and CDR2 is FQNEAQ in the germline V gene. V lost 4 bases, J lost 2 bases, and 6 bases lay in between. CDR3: CASSYSAYEQYF. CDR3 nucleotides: TGTGCCAGCAGCTACTCGGCCTACGAGCAGTACTTC.

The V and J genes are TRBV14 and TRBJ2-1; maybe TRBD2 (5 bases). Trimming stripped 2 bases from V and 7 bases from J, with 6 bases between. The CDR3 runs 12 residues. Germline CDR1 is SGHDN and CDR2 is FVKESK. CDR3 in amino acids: CASSQRGNEQFF. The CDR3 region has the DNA TGTGCCAGCAGCCAACGGGGAAATGAGCAGTTCTTC.

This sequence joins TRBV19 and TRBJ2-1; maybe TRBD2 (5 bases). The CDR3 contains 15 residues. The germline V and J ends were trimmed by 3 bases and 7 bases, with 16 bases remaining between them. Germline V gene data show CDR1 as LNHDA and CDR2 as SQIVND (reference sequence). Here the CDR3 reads CASSIMGETQNEQFF. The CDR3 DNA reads TGTGCCAGTAGTATCATGGGAGAAACTCAAAATGAGCAGTTCTTC.

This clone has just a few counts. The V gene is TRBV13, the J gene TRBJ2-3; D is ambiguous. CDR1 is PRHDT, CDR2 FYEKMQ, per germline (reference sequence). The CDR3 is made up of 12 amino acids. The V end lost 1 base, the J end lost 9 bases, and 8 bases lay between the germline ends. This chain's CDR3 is CASSLAQPTQYF. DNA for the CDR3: TGTGCCAGCAGCTTAGCACAGCCGACGCAGTATTTT.

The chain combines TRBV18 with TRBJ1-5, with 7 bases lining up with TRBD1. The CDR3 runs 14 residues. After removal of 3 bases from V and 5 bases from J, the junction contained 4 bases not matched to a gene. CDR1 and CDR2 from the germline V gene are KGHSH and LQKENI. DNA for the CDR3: TGTGCCAGCTCACCTGGGACAGTTCATCAGCCCCAGCATTTT. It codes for CASSPGTVHQPQHF.

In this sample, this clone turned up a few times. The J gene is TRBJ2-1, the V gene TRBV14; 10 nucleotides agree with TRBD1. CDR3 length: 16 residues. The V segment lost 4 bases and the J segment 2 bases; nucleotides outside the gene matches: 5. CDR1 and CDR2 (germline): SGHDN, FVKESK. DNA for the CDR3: TGTGCCAGCAGCCCCATCGGGACAGGGGCCTACAATGAGCAGTTCTTC. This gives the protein CASSPIGTGAYNEQFF.

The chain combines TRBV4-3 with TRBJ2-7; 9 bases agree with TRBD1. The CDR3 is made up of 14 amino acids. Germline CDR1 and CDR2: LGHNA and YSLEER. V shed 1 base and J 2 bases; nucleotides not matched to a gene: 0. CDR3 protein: CASSQGDRAYEQYF. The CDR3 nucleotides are TGCGCCAGCAGCCAAGGGGACAGGGCCTACGAGCAGTACTTC.